Given below is one T cell receptor beta chain in context. Its antigen is as yet unknown. The data were obtained in a study of cytomegalovirus exposure and HLA in healthy donors. Overall study findings and caveats: Under in vitro conditions, three CMV-associated chains were confirmed as specific for CMV antigens. Previously analyzed data showed that most TCR beta V segments were productive at a frequency of about 90% or about 30%. One variant, a missense change in DCLRE1C, was linked in a later analysis to TCR beta V- and J-gene trimming.

Primers: 60 Vbeta forward and 13 Jbeta reverse. The data were produced by immunoSEQ multiplex PCR, yet TCRdb's version contains in-frame clones alone and is incomplete. The sample contains about 180,000 clones, around 80% of which appear only once. The CDR3 consists of 15 residues. Per germline, CDR1 SEHNR and CDR2 FQNEAQ (reference sequence). Trimming took off 5 bases at V and 2 bases at J, with 14 bases between the two ends. All donors participated as healthy donors of bone marrow. The gene calls are TRBV7-9 and TRBJ2-3, with D tentatively TRBD1 (7 bases). Sequenced: PBMCs. The clonotype originates from a girl aged 5-17 years in good health and CMV-seropositive. Here the CDR3 reads CASSKGAGFTDTQYF. The DNA for the CDR3 is TGTGCCAGCAGCAAGGGGGCGGGGTTCACAGATACGCAGTATTTT. The full variable domain, rest sourced from reference TRBV7-9 and TRBJ2-3, is DTGVSQNPRHKITKRGQNVTFRCDPISEHNRLYWYRQTLGQGPEFLTYFQNEAQLEKSRLLSDRFSAERPKGSFSTLEIQRTEQGDSAMYLCASSKGAGFTDTQYFGPGTRLTVL.